This T cell receptor beta chain was captured by sequencing in a study of blood T cell repertoires in COVID-19. Across the whole study: Some COVID-19 samples were acute and others convalescent; all came from the United States, Italy and Spain.

The assay was immunoSEQ multiplex PCR, and TCRdb's table has in-frame clones only and misses some. The sample lists some 190,000 clones, approximately 80% occurring once. Germline V gene lookup returns CDR1 SGHNT and CDR2 YYREEE (reference sequence). The CDR3 extends over 14 amino acids. J was trimmed by 13 bases and V by 0 bases; bases with no gene match: 11. The V gene is TRBV5-4, the J gene TRBJ2-3, with TRBD2 identical over 7 bases. The specimen sequenced was peripheral blood. This receptor was taken from an elderly woman with COVID-19, enrolled during active disease. In nucleotides, the CDR3 is TGTGCCAGCAGCTTGGCCAGCGGGATCCCCGGGGAGTATTTT. This encodes CASSLASGIPGEYF.